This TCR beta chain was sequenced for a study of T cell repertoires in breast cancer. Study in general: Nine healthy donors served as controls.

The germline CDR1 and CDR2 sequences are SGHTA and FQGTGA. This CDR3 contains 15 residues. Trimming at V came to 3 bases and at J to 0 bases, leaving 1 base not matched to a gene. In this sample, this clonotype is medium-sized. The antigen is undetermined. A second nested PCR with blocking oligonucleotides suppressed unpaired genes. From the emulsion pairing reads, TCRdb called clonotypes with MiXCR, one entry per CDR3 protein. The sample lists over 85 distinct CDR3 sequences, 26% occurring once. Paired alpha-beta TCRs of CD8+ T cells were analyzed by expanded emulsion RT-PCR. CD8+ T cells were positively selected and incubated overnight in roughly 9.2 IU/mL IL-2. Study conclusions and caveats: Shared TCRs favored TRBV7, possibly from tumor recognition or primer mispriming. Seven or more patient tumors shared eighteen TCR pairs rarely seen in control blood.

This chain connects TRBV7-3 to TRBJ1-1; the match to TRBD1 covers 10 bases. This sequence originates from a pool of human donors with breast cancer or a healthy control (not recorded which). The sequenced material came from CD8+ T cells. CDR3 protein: CASSLTGGMNTEAFF. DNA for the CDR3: TGTGCCAGCAGCTTGACAGGGGGCATGAACACTGAAGCTTTCTTT.